Here is one T cell receptor beta chain with its context. Which antigen it targets is not known. No qualities accompany the bases; no much larger clone lies one base away. Stable Graves' hyperthyroidism was defined as no progression to ophthalmopathy during 18 months of follow-up. The hyperthyroidism patients were between 18 and 65 years old and newly diagnosed, with a disease duration of less than 2 months. The study excluded patients with uncontrolled infections, other autoimmune diseases, pregnancy or lactation. Diagnoses were established on the basis of clinical symptoms, serum thyroxine and TRAb, thyroid ultrasound, and orbital computed tomography. Ficoll-Paque density gradient centrifugation was used to isolate PBMCs from 8.5 to 10 ml of fresh peripheral blood. Trizol reagent was used to extract total RNA, and RNA quality was then checked on an Agilent 2100 Bioanalyzer. The TCR beta CDR3 regions were amplified from the RNA transcripts. A first-round RT-PCR of the TCR CDR3 used the HTBI primer set with the Qiagen OneStep RT-PCR kit. Libraries were constructed in a second round of multiplex PCR, after which size selection and purification were carried out. Paired-end sequencing of the libraries was performed with 100 bp reads on an Illumina HiSeq2000. Regarding the original processing steps: SOAPnuke was used to process the raw data, with reads discarded if the reads contained adapters or uncalled bases, had a mean Phred below 15, or lacked an exact constant-primer or identifier match. COPE v1.2.5 was used to merge the high-quality paired reads, and each unique nucleotide sequence was defined as a clonotype. MiTCR v1.1 was used to align clonotypes to the IMGT TRBV, TRBD and TRBJ reference segments. Analysis was restricted to V-J combinations with a frequency above 0.0001, which covered roughly 99% of repertoires. The TCS score was defined as the ratio of F50 (clonal expansion) to E x V (chaos), calculated using BLOSUM62-based TCRdist between CDR3 peptides within each V-J. Welch's t-statistics and random forest reduced 500 to 650 V-J features to 10 to 15, which were used in a naive Bayes classifier (R e1071). Using fastp at Q25 and MiXCR, TCRdb reprocessed the public reads and kept productive beta chains. Rows merge per CDR3 protein into single entries with the most common DNA and genes. The V and J calls and clone size come from TCRdb's table, not from the authors' own analysis. This sample comprises about 560,000 distinct CDR3 sequences, about a sixth of them detected only once. Around a sixth of the sample belongs to the ten largest clones.

Trimming leaves V shorter by 0 bases and J shorter by 2 bases, with the junction holding 2 bases beyond the gene matches. From its cysteine to its phenylalanine, the CDR3 spans 15 amino acids. Only the CDR3 DNA is retained, 45 bases long and in frame from the first base. CDR1 and CDR2 are drawn from the germline V gene (reference sequence): LGHDT, YNNKEL. The source of the sample is a study of T cells in Graves' hyperthyroidism and ophthalmopathy (dated by TCRdb to about 2019). About the investigation overall: Peripheral blood was collected at initial diagnosis, before any treatment. An independent validation cohort of around 19 hyperthyroidism patients and 17 patients who later progressed to ophthalmopathy tested prospective prediction of ophthalmopathy. To identify distinguishing TCR V-J signatures, a discovery cohort of around 100 patients was used, comprising 43 with Graves' ophthalmopathy and under 60 with stable Graves' hyperthyroidism. The paper describes TCR Vbeta CDR3 sequencing of around 130 peripheral blood samples, made up of approximately 40 ophthalmopathy patients, around 73 hyperthyroidism patients and roughly 17 progressor patients. After blood sampling, hyperthyroidism patients were treated with methimazole at a starting dose of 30 mg daily, and ophthalmopathy patients were treated with high-dose intravenous methylprednisolone. The 100 or so discovery patients were randomly divided into training and test sets at a 7:3 ratio. In addition, the study compared T-cell repertoires in thyroid tissue and in blood from 6 or 7 Graves' hyperthyroidism patients.

What the work shows at the level of the full study, not this receptor alone: A model built on a 13 V-J signature distinguished ophthalmopathy from stable hyperthyroidism, reaching 87.88% sensitivity and about 81% specificity in cross-validation and 80%/75% in testing. In validation, the model predicted progression to ophthalmopathy a median of about 6.8 months before onset, with roughly 68% sensitivity and almost 75% specificity. Most expanded thyroid clonotypes (frequency above 0.001) were also detected in blood, a finding suggesting that blood repertoires may reflect thyroid immune responses. No statistical method was used to set the sample size in advance, and investigators knew the group allocation.

Here the chain combines TRBV3-1 and TRBJ2-3, with 7 bases aligning to TRBD2. Source material: blood. This sequence originates from a woman aged 18-30 years with Graves' hyperthyroidism. The base sequence is TGTGCCAGCAGCCAAGAACTAGCGAACACAGATACGCAGTATTTT. It codes for CASSQELANTDTQYF.